The 19 T cell receptor beta chains reported below all come from one sample, sequenced in a study of CD8 T cells in ankylosing spondylitis. Study-level findings and limits: Typical of ankylosing spondylitis blood, it appeared, was a TCR beta motif of under 10 highly homologous variants.

No antigen has been assigned to these receptors. TCRdb fed the 5' RACE reads into MiXCR, producing one record per CDR3 protein. The sample lists 650,000 to 800,000 distinct CDR3 sequences; 15% to 20% were seen once. Sequenced input: blood, either unsorted or a sorted T cell fraction (not recorded which). The receptors originated from a male donor with ankylosing spondylitis.

Here the CDR3 reads CASTPGLLAYEQYF. The CDR3 DNA reads TGTGCCAGCACCCCGGGACTACTCGCCTACGAGCAGTACTTC. The genes are TRBV3-1 and TRBJ2-7, with 7 bases fitting TRBD2. This CDR3 spans 14 amino acids. Per the germline V gene, CDR1 is LGHDT and CDR2 is YNNKEL (reference sequence). The J segment lost 2 bases and the V segment lost 7 bases, leaving 8 bases of the junction unmatched.

The chain uses TRBV6-5 and TRBJ2-7, with D possibly matching TRBD2 (6 bases). Germline V gives CDR1 MNHEY, CDR2 SVGAGI. The V gene lost 2 bases and the J gene lost 3 bases, with 17 bases spanning the gap. This CDR3 region has 16 residues. The CDR3: CASSYPGVRPSYEQYF. The CDR3, as DNA: TGTGCCAGCAGTTACCCGGGAGTGCGGCCCAGCTACGAGCAGTACTTC.

This sequence joins TRBV7-2 and TRBJ1-4; the D gene is possibly TRBD1 (6 bases). The CDR3 is 13 amino acids. Trimming stripped 5 bases from V and 6 bases from J, with 10 bases between. Germline CDR1 reads SGHTA; CDR2 reads FQGNSA. CDR3 sequence (DNA): TGTGCCAGCAGCCGACAGGCGGATGAAAAACTGTTTTTT. It is translated as CASSRQADEKLFF.

The rearrangement uses TRBV28 and TRBJ2-1; TRBD1 aligns across 10 bases. The CDR3 is 17 residues long. Germline V gene data show CDR1 as MDHEN and CDR2 as SYDVKM. V shed 6 bases and J 3 bases; nucleotides not matched to a gene: 11. Here the CDR3 reads CASRHRPGTGVYNEQFF. As DNA, the CDR3 is TGTGCCAGCAGACATCGACCCGGGACAGGGGTCTACAATGAGCAGTTCTTC.

This clonotype has a handful of counts. The chain has TRBV5-1 and TRBJ2-2, with 14 bases identical to TRBD2. This CDR3 spans 17 amino acids. Germline V gene lookup returns CDR1 SGHRS and CDR2 YFSETQ. The V segment lost 4 bases and the J segment 2 bases; nucleotides outside the gene matches: 4. CDR3 amino acids: CASSPGLAGGNTGELFF. CDR3 DNA sequence: TGCGCCAGCAGCCCTGGACTAGCGGGAGGCAACACCGGGGAGCTGTTTTTT.

DNA for the CDR3: TGTGCCAGCACGGACCTACCTGGATACTATGGCTACACCTTC. Translation gives CASTDLPGYYGYTF. The chain combines TRBV2 with TRBJ1-2; D remains unclear. This CDR3 is built from 14 residues. From germline, CDR1 is SNHLY and CDR2 FYNNEI. With 7 bases removed from V and 3 bases from J, the gap between germline ends came to 15 bases.

At least ten counts were recorded for this clonotype. This chain links TRBV7-9 with TRBJ1-1; TRBD1 agrees at 9 bases. V dropped 4 bases and J dropped 1; count of bases not matched to a gene: 1. Germline CDR1 is SEHNR and CDR2 is FQNEAQ (reference sequence). CDR3 size: 14 residues. The CDR3 region has the DNA TGTGCCAGCAGCTGGACAGGGGCGAACACTGAAGCTTTCTTT. Encoded protein: CASSWTGANTEAFF.

This clonotype turned up a few times. This chain uses TRBV3-1 with TRBJ1-2; unclear D gene. The CDR3 extends over 12 amino acids. Trimming pared 2 bases from V and 7 bases from J, leaving 8 bases between. Germline values: CDR1 LGHDT, CDR2 YNNKEL (reference sequence). The CDR3 spells CASSQSRTGYTF. The CDR3 DNA sequence: TGTGCCAGCAGCCAATCCCGGACTGGCTACACCTTC.

V and J are TRBV28 and TRBJ1-5; 7 nucleotides match TRBD1. With 4 bases clipped from V and 3 bases from J, the junction kept 12 bases outside the gene matches. Germline-derived CDR1 and CDR2 are MDHEN and SYDVKM. CDR3 size: 17 residues. The CDR3 here is CASSSWGQGGHNQPQHF. CDR3 nucleotides: TGTGCCAGCAGTTCTTGGGGGCAGGGGGGCCACAATCAGCCCCAGCATTTT.

The genes are TRBV28 and TRBJ1-6, with 10 bases fitting TRBD1. Losses at the gene ends were 6 bases for V and 7 bases for J; bases not matched to a gene: 9. The CDR3 has 16 amino acids. CDR1 MDHEN and CDR2 SYDVKM come from the germline V gene. CDR3 in amino acids: CASSLYPGQGNSPLHF. CDR3 DNA: TGTGCCAGCAGCCTATACCCGGGACAGGGGAATTCACCCCTCCACTTT.

This clonotype appeared a single time. The CDR3 nucleotides read TGTGCTAGTGGCCCTGACAGGGTCGAAAAACTGTTTTTT. Protein product: CASGPDRVEKLFF. V and J are TRBV12-5 and TRBJ1-4; 7 positions agree with TRBD1. Germline loops: CDR1 LGHNT, CDR2 FRNRAP. After removal of 6 bases from V and 8 bases from J, the junction contained 6 bases not matched to a gene. This CDR3 is 13 amino acids long. Using reference TRBV12-5 and TRBJ1-4 for the parts outside the CDR3, the full variable domain is DARVTQTPRHKVTEMGQEVTMRCQPILGHNTVFWYRQTMMQGLELLAYFRNRAPLDDSGMPKDRFSAEMPDATLATLKIQPSEPRDSAVYFCASGPDRVEKLFFGSGTQLSVL.

This clonotype turned up a few times. This sequence joins TRBV11-2 and TRBJ2-7, with 8 bases identical to TRBD1. This CDR3 has 15 amino acids. The V gene's germline CDR1 is SGHAT and CDR2 FQNNGV. V was clipped by 5 bases and J by 5 bases; unmatched bases: 11. The CDR3 DNA is TGTGCCAGCAGCGGCGACAGGGGAGGAAGGGACGAGCAGTACTTC. Protein product: CASSGDRGGRDEQYF.

The chain couples TRBV12-3 or TRBV12-4 to TRBJ1-5, with TRBD1 matching over 7 bases. The CDR3 runs 15 residues. V lost 5 bases to trimming and J lost 5 bases; unmatched junction nucleotides: 9. The DNA of the CDR3 is TGTGCCAGCAGTCAGAGACAGGGCGAACATCAGCCCCAGCATTTT. It translates to CASSQRQGEHQPQHF.

The table lists this clonotype with a few counts. This sequence joins TRBV4-2 and TRBJ2-2; 15 nucleotides agree with TRBD2. Germline CDR1 is LGHNA and CDR2 is YNFKEQ. J lost 6 bases, V lost 3 bases, and 2 bases had no gene match. CDR3 length: 16 residues. This chain's CDR3 is CASSHGTSGRSGELFF. The CDR3 bases are TGTGCCAGCAGCCACGGGACTAGCGGGAGGTCCGGGGAGCTGTTTTTT.

This clonotype was observed a single time. As DNA, the CDR3 is TGTGCCAGCAGCCCAACCAGGGCAGGCACAGATACGCAGTATTTT. The encoded protein is CASSPTRAGTDTQYF. The J gene is TRBJ2-3, the V gene TRBV11-2, with a weak D call TRBD1 (5 bases). V gave up 5 bases and J gave up 1 base, with 13 bases separating them. CDR3 length: 15 amino acids. Germline CDR1 SGHAT, CDR2 FQNNGV.

This clonotype was detected only a few times. The CDR3 DNA reads TGCGCCAGCAGCCAGGACCGAGCAACTAATGAAAAACTGTTTTTT. Translating gives CASSQDRATNEKLFF. The chain couples TRBV4-1 to TRBJ1-4; unclear D gene. Germline CDR1 and CDR2: MGHRA and YSYEKL. V was clipped by 3 bases and J by 0 bases, with 8 bases between them. The length of the CDR3 is 15 residues.

There are a few counts of this clonotype. The chain recombines TRBV20-1 with TRBJ1-1, with TRBD1 matching over 8 bases. The germline V gene encodes CDR1 DFQATT and CDR2 SNEGSKA (reference sequence). This CDR3 comprises 14 residues. The junction had 4 bases not matched to a gene; V was cut back by 1 base and J by 3 bases. DNA of the CDR3: TGCAGTGCTAGAGGTTGGACAGGGCACACTGAAGCTTTCTTT. Translated: CSARGWTGHTEAFF.

The rearrangement uses TRBV25-1 and TRBJ2-7, with 14 bases identical to TRBD2. The CDR3 contains 18 residues. CDR1 and CDR2 (germline): MGHDK, SYGVNS. V lost 0 bases to trimming and J lost 6 bases; unmatched junction nucleotides: 10. CDR3: CASSEYLGLAGAPSEQYF. In DNA form, the CDR3 reads TGTGCCAGCAGTGAATACCTGGGACTAGCGGGAGCCCCTAGCGAGCAGTACTTC.

The J gene is TRBJ1-1, the V gene TRBV18; unclear D gene. CDR1 is KGHSH and CDR2 is LQKENI in the germline V gene. Between the trimmed V and J ends, which lost 1 base and 0 bases, there was a span of 6 bases. There are 14 residues in the CDR3. The CDR3 DNA sequence: TGTGCCAGCTCACCACAGGCTATGAACACTGAAGCTTTCTTT. It encodes CASSPQAMNTEAFF.